The 12 T cell receptor beta chains below come from one sample, sequenced in a study of beta chain features in type 1 diabetes (dated by TCRdb to 2016 to 2019). Results and caveats for the whole study, not just this receptor: In all four CD4+ subsets, TCRB CDR3 length was moderately but significantly shorter in type 1 diabetes patients.

Libraries were prepared through the immunoSEQ multiplex PCR assay. The entire amount of isolated RNA was reverse transcribed using the High Capacity cDNA Reverse Transcription Kit, so the sequenced TCRB transcripts were expressed ones. TCRdb stores this immuneACCESS table with in-frame sequences only. Part of the clones is absent; in the studies checked, under half of the shortfall reflects unresolved V genes, and no reason is known for the rest. Recorded for this sample are a few hundred thousand clones; 24% of them occurred a single time. 0.012% of the sample comes from the top ten. No antigens are known for them. Sequenced input: naive CD4+ T cells from blood. The cell subset or site label corresponds to: true naive CD4+ T cells. The receptors come from a woman in her twenties or thirties with type 1 diabetes.

This clone was found once. This chain uses TRBV15 with TRBJ2-1, with 7 nucleotides matching TRBD2. CDR1 is LNHNV and CDR2 is YYDKDF in the germline V gene (reference sequence). Trimming cost V 0 bases and J 5 bases; bases outside gene matches: 4. The CDR3 consists of 15 residues. The CDR3 sequence is CATSRDLSGNNEQFF. The DNA for the CDR3 is TGTGCCACCAGCAGAGATCTGAGCGGGAACAATGAGCAGTTCTTC.

This clone has a handful of counts. This rearrangement joins TRBV6-5 to TRBJ2-7, with TRBD2 matching 8 bases. V dropped 0 bases and J dropped 5; count of bases not matched to a gene: 9. CDR1 is MNHEY and CDR2 is SVGAGI in the germline V gene. The CDR3 contains 16 residues. CDR3 residues: CASSYSQSGRPNEQYF. CDR3 nucleotide sequence: TGTGCCAGCAGTTACTCCCAAAGCGGGAGACCAAACGAGCAGTACTTC.

The chain links TRBV4-2 to TRBJ2-7; TRBD2 agrees at 8 bases. The CDR3 runs 17 residues. Germline CDR1 reads LGHNA; CDR2 reads YNFKEQ. The V segment lost 0 bases and the J segment 1 base; nucleotides outside the gene matches: 8. CDR3 sequence reads: CASSQEGTRFSSYEQYF. DNA of the CDR3: TGTGCCAGCAGCCAAGAAGGGACTAGGTTTTCGTCCTACGAGCAGTACTTC.

This clone occurred a few times. The chain couples TRBV30 to TRBJ1-1; D is unresolved. V lost 1 base, J lost 4 bases, and 22 bases lay in between. The CDR3 is made up of 17 amino acids. Germline V gene lookup returns CDR1 GTSNPN and CDR2 SVGIG (reference sequence). The CDR3 loop is CAWSAAGSMWLGTEAFF. CDR3 nucleotides: TGTGCCTGGAGTGCAGCGGGCTCCATGTGGCTTGGCACTGAAGCTTTCTTT. Complete variable domain (other parts from reference TRBV30 and TRBJ1-1): SQTIHQWPATLVQPVGSPLSLECTVEGTSNPNLYWYRQAAGRGLQLLFYSVGIGQISSEVPQNLSASRPQDRQFILSSKKLLLSDSGFYLCAWSAAGSMWLGTEAFFGQGTRLTVV.

The chain combines TRBV29-1 with TRBJ2-3; D is possibly TRBD2 (5 bases). The CDR3 is 12 residues long. V lost 6 bases, J lost 3 bases, and 10 bases lay in between. Germline CDR1 SQVTM, CDR2 ANQGSEA. The CDR3 loop is CSVQTTTDTQYF. CDR3 bases: TGCAGCGTCCAGACTACGACAGATACGCAGTATTTT.

This clone was detected only a few times. This chain uses TRBV19 with TRBJ1-4; TRBD1 is a possible D gene (6 bases). With 2 bases removed from V and 7 bases from J, the gap between germline ends came to 11 bases. This CDR3 comprises 14 residues. The V gene's germline CDR1 is LNHDA and CDR2 SQIVND (reference sequence). DNA for the CDR3: TGTGCCAGTAGTATAATGCAGGGGAGTGAAAAACTGTTTTTT. It is translated as CASSIMQGSEKLFF.

The rearrangement joins TRBV9 to TRBJ2-2; D is perhaps TRBD2 (5 bases). V was pared by 3 bases and J by 6 bases, with 12 bases between. Germline CDR1 is SGDLS and CDR2 is YYNGEE. The CDR3 contains 14 residues. This CDR3 reads CASSARTEAGELFF. Written as DNA, the CDR3 is TGTGCCAGCAGCGCCCGGACTGAAGCCGGGGAGCTGTTTTTT.

The chain joins TRBV4-1 to TRBJ2-7, with 7 positions matching TRBD2. Germline CDR1 MGHRA, CDR2 YSYEKL. This CDR3 spans 13 amino acids. Trimming cost V 1 base and J 7 bases; bases outside gene matches: 4. CDR3 DNA: TGCGCCAGCAGCCAAGGTAGCGGGCGGGAGCAGTACTTC. Translating gives CASSQGSGREQYF.

This clone came up a few times. This chain links TRBV30 with TRBJ1-1; D gene unclear. This CDR3 region has 14 residues. CDR1 is GTSNPN, CDR2 SVGIG, per germline (reference sequence). Trimming took off 2 bases at V and 3 bases at J, with 13 bases between the two ends. The CDR3 nucleotides read TGTGCCTGGAGTTGGCTTCCGAGGGACACTGAAGCTTTCTTT. Its protein is CAWSWLPRDTEAFF.

The chain uses TRBV7-9 and TRBJ2-7; tentative D call: TRBD2 (5 bases). The CDR3 sequence is 16 residues long. Trimming took 1 base from V and 3 from J, leaving 16 bases between them. Germline CDR1 SEHNR, CDR2 FQNEAQ (reference sequence). DNA for the CDR3: TGTGCCAGCAGCTTAGGCGGGCAGGAGAGACACTACGAGCAGTACTTC. Its translation: CASSLGGQERHYEQYF. The entire variable domain, with the rest obtained from reference TRBV7-9 and TRBJ2-7, is as follows: DTGVSQNPRHKITKRGQNVTFRCDPISEHNRLYWYRQTLGQGPEFLTYFQNEAQLEKSRLLSDRFSAERPKGSFSTLEIQRTEQGDSAMYLCASSLGGQERHYEQYFGPGTRLTVT.

This chain uses TRBV19 with TRBJ2-5, with 9 bases identical to TRBD1. CDR1 and CDR2 from the germline V gene are LNHDA and SQIVND (reference sequence). CDR3 length: 16 amino acids. Germline trimming cut 3 bases from V and 5 bases from J; bases unmatched to any gene: 10. CDR3 in DNA: TGTGCCAGTAGTATGCCGACAGGGGGATCCATGGAGACCCAGTACTTC. It encodes CASSMPTGGSMETQYF.

The genes are TRBV2 and TRBJ1-2; TRBD1 is a possible D gene (5 bases). The CDR3 has 14 residues. Germline assignment: CDR1 SNHLY and CDR2 FYNNEI. Deletions cut 8 bases from V and 5 bases from J, with 18 bases between. The CDR3, as DNA: TGTGCCAGCGCAGTAGATTGGGGGGAATATGGCTACACCTTC. Protein product: CASAVDWGEYGYTF.